These T cell receptor beta chains were read from a single sample in a study of long-term antiretroviral therapy in people with HIV. Assay: immunoSEQ multiplex PCR; the TCRdb copy retains only in-frame clones and omits some. The table records about 43,000 clones, around nine tenths of them present only once. Material: unsorted PBMCs, obtained 0.1 years before starting antiretroviral therapy. The receptor set was obtained from a woman aged 50 to 60 with HIV. The CDR3 runs from the conserved cysteine through the conserved F or W.

TRBV5-1,TRBJ1-2,CASSRSSGTGVGYTF
TRBV7-2,TRBJ2-7,CASSLLLAGGIHEQYF
TRBV19,TRBJ2-7,CASSIRDSQYEQYF
TRBV29-1,TRBJ1-2,CSVEDQSGVNYGYTF
TRBV21-1,TRBJ2-7,CASSGYYEQYF
TRBV29-1,TRBJ1-2,CSAEQGTNYGYTF
TRBV11-2,TRBJ1-1,CASSARPGQNTEAFF
TRBV5-8,TRBJ1-4,CASISQGATNEKLFF
TRBV27,TRBJ2-2,CASSPSGVNTGELFF
TRBV18,TRBJ1-1,CASSPLVTNTEAFF
TRBV6-6,TRBJ2-5,CASSYSYGVGETQYF
TRBV19,TRBJ1-2,CASSILTANYGYTF
TRBV2,TRBJ2-2,CASSAQRTGRGTGELFF
TRBV6-5,TRBJ1-1,CASRRDRSSNTEAFF
TRBV6-5,TRBJ1-6,CASSYSWQGNNSPLHF
TRBV7-2,TRBJ2-7,CASSSGTIPYEQYF
TRBV11-1,TRBJ1-2,CASSLKGARANYGYTF
TRBV20-1,TRBJ1-5,CSARVGGIYLF
TRBV25-1,TRBJ1-6,CASSEWDRLNSPLHF
TRBV2,TRBJ2-5,CASSGSSGYQETQYF
TRBV29-1,TRBJ2-1,CSVDQAGDEQFF
TRBV7-3,TRBJ1-2,CASSSRDSLYGYTF